The 29 T cell receptor beta chains presented below share a single source sample, sequenced in a study of blood T cell repertoires in COVID-19. Using immunoSEQ multiplex PCR, the repertoire was profiled, and TCRdb retains in-frame clones only, with some absent. The sample shows around 190,000 clones, roughly 76% of them seen only once. The sample consisted of peripheral blood. Receptors were obtained from a woman between 40 and 50 years old with COVID-19, enrolled during active disease.

The chain recombines TRBV11-3 with TRBJ2-7; 14 bases match TRBD2. The length of the CDR3 is 16 residues. The germline V gene has CDR1 SGHNT and CDR2 YENEEA. V shed 0 bases and J 4 bases; nucleotides not matched to a gene: 2. The CDR3 DNA reads TGTGCCAGCAGCTTAGAGGGACTAGCGGGGGTTTACGAGCAGTACGTC. This sequence encodes CASSLEGLAGVYEQYV.

The chain has TRBV28 and TRBJ2-3, with D possibly TRBD1 on 5 matching bases. Germline lookup yields CDR1 MDHEN and CDR2 SYDVKM. This CDR3 contains 12 residues. With 5 bases removed from V and 5 bases from J, the gap between germline ends came to 8 bases. The CDR3 reads CASSRQLDTQYF. The CDR3 nucleotides read TGTGCCAGCAGTCGACAGCTAGATACGCAGTATTTT.

The J gene is TRBJ2-1, the V gene TRBV29-1; a possible D gene is TRBD1 (6 bases). The CDR3 runs 14 residues. In germline, CDR1 is SQVTM, CDR2 ANQGSEA. V gave up 3 bases and J gave up 6 bases, with 15 bases separating them. CDR3 coding DNA: TGCAGCGTTGACTTGTGGGACAAGTTCAATGAGCAGTTCTTC. Translation: CSVDLWDKFNEQFF.

This chain joins TRBV4-2 and TRBJ1-2, with 7 bases aligning to TRBD1. The germline V gene has CDR1 LGHNA and CDR2 YNFKEQ. The J segment lost 5 bases and the V segment lost 0 bases, leaving 6 bases of the junction unmatched. This CDR3 region has 15 residues. The CDR3 reads CASSQDRKTGYGYTF. The CDR3 nucleotides read TGTGCCAGCAGCCAAGATAGGAAGACAGGGTATGGCTACACCTTC.

The chain recombines TRBV6-1 with TRBJ2-7, with a tentative D call TRBD2 (5 bases). The CDR3 is made up of 14 amino acids. Germline-derived CDR1 and CDR2 are MNHNS and SASEGT. V shed 1 base and J shed 3 bases, with 10 bases lying between them. CDR3 sequence (DNA): TGTGCCAGCAGTGAAGTAGTGGGGAGCTACGAGCAGTACGTC. Encoded protein: CASSEVVGSYEQYV.

The sample holds one count of this clone. One end of the junction fails to match germline, which may point to a read error. This chain uses TRBV6-1 with TRBJ2-3; the D gene is possibly TRBD2 (6 bases). CDR1 and CDR2 (germline): MNHNS, SASEGT. The CDR3 is made up of 15 amino acids. CDR3 sequence (DNA): TGTGCCAGCAGCGAAGGGACTTTTAGCACAGATACGCAGTATTTT. Amino acid sequence: CASSEGTFSTDTQYF.

V is TRBV5-1 and J is TRBJ1-5, with a tentative D call TRBD1 (6 bases). The V end lost 0 bases, the J end lost 7 bases, and 17 bases lay between the germline ends. CDR1 and CDR2 (germline): SGHRS, YFSETQ. The CDR3 spans 16 residues. The CDR3 sequence: CASSLGPSGGPQPQHF. The CDR3 DNA sequence: TGCGCCAGCAGCTTGGGTCCATCGGGGGGGCCGCAGCCCCAGCATTTT.

The V call is TRBV9, the J call TRBJ2-7; TRBD1 agrees at 10 bases. Germline assignment: CDR1 SGDLS and CDR2 YYNGEE. Losses at the gene ends were 2 bases for V and 2 bases for J; bases not matched to a gene: 1. The length of the CDR3 is 14 residues. CDR3 bases: TGTGCCAGCAGCGTTGGGACAGGGGCCTACGAGCAGTACTTC. Translated, it gives CASSVGTGAYEQYF. Using reference TRBV9 and TRBJ2-7 for the parts outside the CDR3, the full variable domain is DSGVTQTPKHLITATGQRVTLRCSPRSGDLSVYWYQQSLDQGLQFLIQYYNGEERAKGNILERFSAQQFPDLHSELNLSSLELGDSALYFCASSVGTGAYEQYFGPGTRLTVT.

CDR3 sequence (DNA): TGTGCCAGCAGCTTTCGGGGGGATGAGGGCTACGAGCAGTACTTC. It translates to CASSFRGDEGYEQYF. V is TRBV7-6 and J is TRBJ2-7; 7 positions agree with TRBD2. V lost 3 bases to trimming and J lost 3 bases; unmatched junction nucleotides: 8. CDR1 is SGHVS and CDR2 is FNYEAQ in the germline V gene. The length of the CDR3 is 15 residues.

In this sample, this clone turned up a few times. The chain combines TRBV11-2 with TRBJ2-1, with D possibly matching TRBD2 (5 bases). Germline CDR1 and CDR2: SGHAT and FQNNGV. The V and J ends lost 1 base and 8 bases respectively, with 12 bases between them. CDR3 size: 14 residues. The CDR3 DNA reads TGTGCCAGCAGCTTAGGGCGGGCCTCACATGAGCAGTTCTTC. It encodes CASSLGRASHEQFF.

This clone was recorded only once. The chain carries TRBV5-6 and TRBJ2-7; 10 bases are a match to TRBD1. Germline V lookup: CDR1 SGHDT, CDR2 YYEEEE. V lost 4 bases and J lost 5; bases outside the gene matches: 9. This CDR3 region has 15 residues. CDR3 sequence reads: CASSLRTGGRDEQYF. CDR3 bases: TGTGCCAGCAGCCTACGGACAGGGGGGAGGGACGAGCAGTACTTC.

Details on this clone: This CDR3 is also generated by other DNA sequences in the sample. In DNA form, the CDR3 reads TGCGCCAGCAGTGGAGGGAACACCGGGGAGCTGTTTTTT. Protein product: CASSGGNTGELFF. J is TRBJ2-2 and V is TRBV10-2; D ambiguous. Per the germline V gene, CDR1 is WSHSY and CDR2 is SAAADI. Between the trimmed V and J ends, which lost 4 bases and 1 base, there was a span of 4 bases. The CDR3 extends over 13 amino acids.

This clone has just one count. This sequence joins TRBV5-4 and TRBJ1-2; D gene ambiguous. Germline V gives CDR1 SGHNT, CDR2 YYREEE (reference sequence). The CDR3 runs to 14 residues. V lost 0 bases and J lost 4, with 10 bases in between. The CDR3 sequence: CASSLGQEPYGYTF. The CDR3 nucleotides read TGTGCCAGCAGCTTGGGGCAGGAACCCTATGGCTACACCTTC.

V gene TRBV2 combines with J gene TRBJ1-5; D remains unclear. Per germline, CDR1 SNHLY and CDR2 FYNNEI. V was shortened by 4 bases and J by 1 base, with 11 bases between the two germline ends. This CDR3 has 15 amino acids. The CDR3 is CASSGSRLSNQPQHF. CDR3 DNA sequence: TGTGCCAGCAGTGGGAGTAGGCTAAGCAATCAGCCCCAGCATTTT.

The V and J genes are TRBV28 and TRBJ2-5, with D maybe TRBD1 (6 bases). There are 15 residues in the CDR3. Germline V lookup: CDR1 MDHEN, CDR2 SYDVKM. The V end lost 7 bases, the J end lost 0 bases, and 15 bases lay between the germline ends. As DNA, the CDR3 is TGTGCCAGCACTCAAGGAGGACAGTACCAAGAGACCCAGTACTTC. It codes for CASTQGGQYQETQYF.

The CDR3 region has the DNA TGTGCCAGCACTGCGCGGGGCTTCTCTGGGGCCAACGTCCTGACTTTC. Amino acid sequence: CASTARGFSGANVLTF. V is TRBV2 and J is TRBJ2-6, with D possibly being TRBD2 (6 bases). CDR3 length equals 16 residues. Germline V gene lookup returns CDR1 SNHLY and CDR2 FYNNEI. V lost 7 bases to trimming and J lost 0 bases, with 13 bases between them.

This rearrangement joins TRBV20-1 to TRBJ2-7, with D unclear. From germline, CDR1 is DFQATT and CDR2 SNEGSKA (reference sequence). V lost 0 bases to trimming and J lost 6 bases, with 6 bases between them. CDR3 length: 11 residues. The CDR3 here is CSARDGPEQYV. The CDR3 nucleotides read TGCAGTGCTAGAGACGGTCCCGAGCAGTACGTC.

The chain uses TRBV2 and TRBJ1-2; D is unresolved. Trimming cost V 5 bases and J 7 bases, with 14 bases left between them. The germline gives CDR1 SNHLY, CDR2 FYNNEI. CDR3 length: 13 residues. The CDR3 DNA is TGTGCCAGCAGTACCGCGGGCCGCGGTGGCTACACCTTC. Translation gives CASSTAGRGGYTF. The complete variable domain, with remaining parts taken from reference TRBV2 and TRBJ1-2, reads EPEVTQTPSHQVTQMGQEVILRCVPISNHLYFYWYRQILGQKVEFLVSFYNNEISEKSEIFDDQFSVERPDGSNFTLKIRSTKLEDSAMYFCASSTAGRGGYTFGSGTRLTVV.

The rearrangement links TRBV5-6 to TRBJ2-7, with 7 nucleotides matching TRBD1. Germline loops: CDR1 SGHDT, CDR2 YYEEEE. After removal of 3 bases from V and 4 bases from J, the junction contained 4 bases not matched to a gene. The CDR3 totals 13 residues. The CDR3 DNA reads TGTGCCAGCAGCTACGGGACAGATTACGAGCAGTACGTC. The encoded protein is CASSYGTDYEQYV.

The chain carries TRBV7-9 and TRBJ1-2, with 10 bases identical to TRBD1. The CDR3 is 16 residues long. In germline, CDR1 is SEHNR, CDR2 FQNEAQ (reference sequence). Trimming took 4 bases from V and 2 from J; bases not matched to a gene: 7. CDR3 in DNA: TGTGCCAGCAGCTCGACAGGGGGCGTTGAGAACTATGGCTACACCTTC. The encoded protein is CASSSTGGVENYGYTF.

This clone was counted a few times. The chain combines TRBV9 with TRBJ2-1; D is possibly TRBD2 (6 bases). CDR1 and CDR2 from the germline V gene are SGDLS and YYNGEE. Trimming stripped 0 bases from V and 6 bases from J, with 16 bases between. This CDR3 is 16 amino acids long. The CDR3, as DNA: TGTGCCAGCAGCGTAGGTGTGGGAGCGGGCTTCAATGAGCAGTTCTTC. Encoded protein: CASSVGVGAGFNEQFF. Full variable domain (missing parts from reference TRBV9 and TRBJ2-1): DSGVTQTPKHLITATGQRVTLRCSPRSGDLSVYWYQQSLDQGLQFLIQYYNGEERAKGNILERFSAQQFPDLHSELNLSSLELGDSALYFCASSVGVGAGFNEQFFGPGTRLTVL.

The genes are TRBV10-3 and TRBJ2-1; 16 positions match TRBD2. With 6 bases clipped from V and 2 bases from J, the junction kept 13 bases outside the gene matches. From germline, CDR1 is ENHRY and CDR2 SYGVKD. The CDR3 loop spans 20 amino acids. The CDR3 DNA follows: TGTGCCATCAGCGGATCACCGGGACTAGCGGGAGGGAGAACCTACAATGAGCAGTTCTTC. Protein sequence: CAISGSPGLAGGRTYNEQFF.

V is TRBV21-1 and J is TRBJ2-6; no check of the table's D call, TRBD1, against the DNA was made. TRBV21-1 constitutes a pseudogene. There are 21 residues in the CDR3. CDR3 DNA: TGTGCCAGCAGCCCGAGGGGAAGGGGGTGCCCTAAAATCTCTGGGGCCAACGTCCTGACTTTC. It is translated as CASSPRGRGCPKISGANVLTF.

This chain uses TRBV5-5 with TRBJ1-4; no clear D gene. V was trimmed by 4 bases and J by 7 bases, leaving 17 bases between them. Germline CDR1 reads SGHKS; CDR2 reads YYEKEE (reference sequence). This CDR3 spans 15 amino acids. The CDR3 nucleotides are TGTGCCAGCAGCCTGGACCCGAACGGGGTTGAAAAACTGTTTTTT. Translated, it gives CASSLDPNGVEKLFF.

The chain has TRBV7-2 and TRBJ2-4, with D perhaps matching TRBD1 (6 bases). The CDR3 is 14 residues long. The V end lost 6 bases, the J end lost 6 bases, and 15 bases lay between the germline ends. Germline assignment: CDR1 SGHTA and CDR2 FQGNSA. The DNA of the CDR3 is TGTGCCAGCAGACCAGCCGGACAGCCAAACATTCAGTACTTC. This sequence encodes CASRPAGQPNIQYF.

The rearrangement uses TRBV28 and TRBJ1-6, with 7 bases that match TRBD1. Germline CDR1 is MDHEN and CDR2 is SYDVKM. Losses at the gene ends were 6 bases for V and 0 bases for J; bases not matched to a gene: 8. This CDR3 is built from 17 residues. In DNA, the CDR3 is TGTGCCAGCAGCATTCGGGACAGCTACTCCTATAATTCACCCCTCCACTTT. Its translation is CASSIRDSYSYNSPLHF.

The chain joins TRBV10-2 to TRBJ1-5; a possible D gene is TRBD1 (6 bases). This CDR3 contains 13 residues. The V gene lost 8 bases and the J gene lost 8 bases, with 16 bases spanning the gap. The germline V gene has CDR1 WSHSY and CDR2 SAAADI. DNA of the CDR3: TGCGCCAGCGCACGGACAGCTCAGGAGCCCCAGCATTTT. Translating gives CASARTAQEPQHF.

The chain links TRBV11-2 to TRBJ2-1; D may be TRBD1 (5 bases). The CDR3 is 14 amino acids. The V end lost 5 bases, the J end lost 2 bases, and 10 bases lay between the germline ends. Germline lookup yields CDR1 SGHAT and CDR2 FQNNGV. CDR3 DNA sequence: TGTGCCAGCAGCCCGTGGACACCCTACAATGAGCAGTTCTTC. It codes for CASSPWTPYNEQFF.

V usage is TRBV5-5 and J usage is TRBJ1-4; 9 positions match TRBD1. Trimming took 5 bases from V and 6 from J; bases not matched to a gene: 5. The CDR3 extends over 14 amino acids. Per the germline V gene, CDR1 is SGHKS and CDR2 is YYEKEE (reference sequence). CDR3 region: CASRAGTGYEKLFF. In DNA form, the CDR3 reads TGTGCCAGCAGGGCCGGGACAGGGTATGAAAAACTGTTTTTT.